This T cell receptor beta chain is from a study of T cell repertoires in cytomegalovirus infection. One entry per CDR3 protein, called by TCRdb with MiXCR from the reads. The repertoire holds roughly 280,000 distinct CDR3 sequences, with about an eighth as singletons. The J segment lost 7 bases and the V segment lost 3 bases, leaving 9 bases of the junction unmatched. The length of the CDR3 is 15 residues. From germline, CDR1 is DFQATT and CDR2 SNEGSKA (reference sequence). This clonotype was observed many times. The antigen is unknown. Study results and limitations: People with CMV and the relevant HLA were identified by cumulative public TCR beta family frequency. In two of eight donors, the top clonotype was HLA-C-restricted CMV-specific.

The sequenced sample consisted of PBMCs. The chain recombines TRBV20-1 with TRBJ1-5; 10 bases map to TRBD1. This TCR was recovered from a human donor in good health (CMV status not recorded). Some clones in this sample may be carry-over from other donors' samples. CDR3 amino acids: CSASPGTGEWQPQHF. The CDR3 nucleotides are TGCAGTGCTAGTCCCGGGACAGGGGAGTGGCAGCCCCAGCATTTT.